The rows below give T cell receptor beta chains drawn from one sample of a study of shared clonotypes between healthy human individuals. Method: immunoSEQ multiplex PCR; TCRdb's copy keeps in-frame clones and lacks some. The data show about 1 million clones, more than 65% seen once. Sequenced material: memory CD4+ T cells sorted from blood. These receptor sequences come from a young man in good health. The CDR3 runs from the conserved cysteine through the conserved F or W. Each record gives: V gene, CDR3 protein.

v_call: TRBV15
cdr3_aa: CATSRDRNRQYF

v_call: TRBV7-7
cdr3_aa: CASSTTGSTGELFF

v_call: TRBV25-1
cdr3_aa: CASSREGDQPQHF

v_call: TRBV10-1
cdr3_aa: CASSEGLAGTQETQYF

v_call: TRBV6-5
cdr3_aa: CASSYQGTYGYTF

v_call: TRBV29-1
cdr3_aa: CSVGDKSLPAFF

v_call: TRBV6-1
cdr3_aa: CASRPSGGNTGELFF

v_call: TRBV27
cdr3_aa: CASSWGGVTRGDTQYF

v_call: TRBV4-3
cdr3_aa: CASSQAIAGETQYF

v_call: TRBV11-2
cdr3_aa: CASRRGSTTNEKLFF

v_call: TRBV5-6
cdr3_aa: CASSRKGETQYF

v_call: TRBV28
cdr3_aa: CASEEREGGEQFF

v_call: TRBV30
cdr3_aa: CAWNRGPGSPLHF

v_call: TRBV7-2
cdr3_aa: CASAPGTRLDNEQFF

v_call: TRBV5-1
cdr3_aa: CASRGADYNEQFF

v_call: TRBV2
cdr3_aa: CASSEDRRNSPLHF

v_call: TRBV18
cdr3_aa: CASSGPRTGELFF

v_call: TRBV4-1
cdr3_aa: CASSQVDRGGGYTF

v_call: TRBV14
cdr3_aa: CASSQPGRNNEQFF

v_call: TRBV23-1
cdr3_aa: CASSQGVLSNQPQHF

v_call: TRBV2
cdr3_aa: CASSTLKNTGELFF

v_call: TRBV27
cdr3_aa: CASWRGGQVGTDTQYF

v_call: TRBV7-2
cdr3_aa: CASERGLGSGELFF

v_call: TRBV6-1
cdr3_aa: CASSETSGGAYNEQFF

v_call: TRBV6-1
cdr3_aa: CASSGGQGVAYEQYF

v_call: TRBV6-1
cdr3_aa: CASSDGAARWEKLFF

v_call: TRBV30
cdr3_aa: CAWRRTGGTEAFF

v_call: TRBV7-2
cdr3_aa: CASGRGGLTSTDTQYF

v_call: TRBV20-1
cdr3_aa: CSAQFGVLQFF

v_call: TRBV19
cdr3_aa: CASSRGSGSTQHF

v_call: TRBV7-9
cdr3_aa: CASSLTVDYGYTF

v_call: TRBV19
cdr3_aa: CASSIGGQGFSSEAFF

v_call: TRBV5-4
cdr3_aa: CASSPGLAGGVNEQFF

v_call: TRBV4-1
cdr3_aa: CASSQAGRAGNTIYF

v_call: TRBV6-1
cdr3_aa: CASSERTANSPLHF

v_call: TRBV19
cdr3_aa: CASSTTGFGNQPQHF

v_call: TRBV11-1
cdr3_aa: CASSPGQARTEAFF

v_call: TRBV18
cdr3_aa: CASSPTDRGPQYF

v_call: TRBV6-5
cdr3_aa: CASSYTGLAQAGQYF

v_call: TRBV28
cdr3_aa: CASSKQSRGGLFF

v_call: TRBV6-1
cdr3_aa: CASSGWAPQETQYF

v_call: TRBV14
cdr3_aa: CASSRSSGGESSYEQYF

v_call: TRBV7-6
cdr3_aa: CASSLGQPNSPLHF

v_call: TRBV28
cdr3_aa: CASSLVQGNYGYTF

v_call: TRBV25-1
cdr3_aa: CASSTQDRGRENTIYF

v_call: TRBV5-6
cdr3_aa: CASSLAGRSNQPQHF

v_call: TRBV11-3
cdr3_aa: CASSFSGTQDTQYF

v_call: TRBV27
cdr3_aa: CASSPGTARTDTQYF

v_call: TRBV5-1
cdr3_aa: CASSLGDSTGGETQYF

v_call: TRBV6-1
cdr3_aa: CASSVGGALETQYF

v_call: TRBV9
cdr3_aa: CASSEAEPYNEQFF

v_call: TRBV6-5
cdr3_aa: CASSWDRGNTIYF

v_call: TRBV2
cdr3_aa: CASSEAGKDQPQHF

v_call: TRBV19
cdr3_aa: CASSRTKNSNQPQHF